This T cell receptor (beta chain) came from a study of human T cells and chemical hapten exposure. Study results and caveats: Significantly more large CDR3 similarity clusters were formed by expanded TCRs than by controls.

The CDR3 runs 13 residues. V lost 4 bases and J lost 1; bases outside the gene matches: 0. Germline CDR1 is MNHEY and CDR2 is SVGEGT. Each cDNA molecule in the library carried unique molecular identifiers. TCRdb re-derived calls from the RACE reads in MiXCR, one entry per CDR3 protein. The sample has 210,000 or so distinct CDR3 sequences, approximately 26% seen once. Time point specified: patch test 3, about 24 weeks after DPC sensitization. The treatment was: therapeutic diphenylcyclopropenone sensitization with weekly scalp DPC. It was unfractionated whole blood from which total RNA was extracted. This clonotype was recorded a few times. Its antigen is still unknown.

The V and J genes are TRBV6-2 or TRBV6-3 and TRBJ1-2, with 7 nucleotides matching TRBD1. The sequence came from a woman in her thirties or forties with alopecia areata. Some clones in this sample may be carry-over from other donors' samples. Sequenced material: whole blood, taken in connection with sensitization to the hapten diphenylcyclopropenone (DPC). CDR3 in DNA: TGTGCCAGCAGTTGGGACAGTAACTATGGCTACACCTTC. Encoded protein: CASSWDSNYGYTF.